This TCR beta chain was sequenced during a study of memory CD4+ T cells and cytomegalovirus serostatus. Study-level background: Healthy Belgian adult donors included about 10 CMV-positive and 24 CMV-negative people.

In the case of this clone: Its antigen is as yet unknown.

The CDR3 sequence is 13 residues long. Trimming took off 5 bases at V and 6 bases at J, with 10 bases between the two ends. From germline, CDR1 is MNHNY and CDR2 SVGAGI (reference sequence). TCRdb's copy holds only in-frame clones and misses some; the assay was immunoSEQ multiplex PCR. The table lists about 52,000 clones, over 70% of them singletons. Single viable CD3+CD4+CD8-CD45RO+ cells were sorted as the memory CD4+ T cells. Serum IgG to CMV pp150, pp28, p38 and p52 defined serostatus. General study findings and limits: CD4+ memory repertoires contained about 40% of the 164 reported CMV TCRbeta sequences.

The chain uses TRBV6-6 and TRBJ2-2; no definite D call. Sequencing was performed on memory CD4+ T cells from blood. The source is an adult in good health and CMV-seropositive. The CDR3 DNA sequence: TGTGCCAGCAGTAACCATATGGCCGGGGAGCTGTTTTTT. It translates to CASSNHMAGELFF.